These 9 T cell receptor beta chains came from one sample sequenced in a study of cytomegalovirus exposure and HLA in healthy donors. Primers included in the PCR were 60 Vbeta and 13 Jbeta primers. Method: immunoSEQ multiplex PCR; TCRdb's copy keeps in-frame clones and lacks some. The sample has about 98,000 clones, around three quarters seen once. Sequencing was carried out using PBMCs. The receptors were sampled from a human donor in good health.

The chain has TRBV19 and TRBJ1-5; D is unclear. V was pared by 4 bases and J by 1 base, with 17 bases between. Looked up from germline, CDR1 is LNHDA and CDR2 is SQIVND (reference sequence). The CDR3 has 17 residues. CDR3: CASSKWEGTTSNQPQHF. CDR3 coding DNA: TGTGCCAGTAGTAAGTGGGAGGGAACTACGAGCAATCAGCCCCAGCATTTT.

This clone has only one observation. The gene calls are TRBV19 and TRBJ1-2; 8 bases are shared with TRBD1. With 6 bases clipped from V and 4 bases from J, the junction kept 10 bases outside the gene matches. CDR3 length: 15 amino acids. Germline V gene lookup returns CDR1 LNHDA and CDR2 SQIVND (reference sequence). The CDR3 region is CASRANDRGIYGYTF. The CDR3 DNA reads TGTGCCAGTAGAGCCAACGACAGGGGAATCTATGGCTACACCTTC. Full variable domain (outside the CDR3, taken from reference TRBV19 and TRBJ1-2): DGGITQSPKYLFRKEGQNVTLSCEQNLNHDAMYWYRQDPGQGLRLIYYSQIVNDFQKGDIAEGYSVSREKKESFPLTVTSAQKNPTAFYLCASRANDRGIYGYTFGSGTRLTVV.

The J gene is TRBJ2-5, the V gene TRBV10-3, with 11 bases that match TRBD2. The CDR3 has 18 residues. V dropped 2 bases and J dropped 5; count of bases not matched to a gene: 13. Germline V gene data show CDR1 as ENHRY and CDR2 as SYGVKD. CDR3 coding DNA: TGTGCCATCAGTGAGGGGCCTAGCGGGGGGACTAGACAGGAGACCCAGTACTTC. It encodes CAISEGPSGGTRQETQYF.

The rearrangement links TRBV27 to TRBJ1-1; 9 bases fit TRBD1. The CDR3 has 14 amino acids. The V gene end was trimmed by 5 bases and the J gene end by 4 bases; junction bases not matched to a gene: 5. Germline V gives CDR1 MNHEY, CDR2 SMNVEV (reference sequence). The CDR3 loop reads CASSTTTGGTEAFF. In nucleotides, the CDR3 is TGTGCCAGCAGTACCACGACAGGGGGCACTGAAGCTTTCTTT.

J is TRBJ2-4 and V is TRBV6-6, with 9 bases fitting TRBD2. V dropped 2 bases and J dropped 3; count of bases not matched to a gene: 5. The V gene's germline CDR1 is MNHNY and CDR2 SVGAGI (reference sequence). CDR3 size: 16 residues. In DNA form, the CDR3 reads TGTGCCAGCAGTTACGAGGGTAGCGGGGGCAAAAACATTCAGTACTTC. It is translated as CASSYEGSGGKNIQYF.

The gene calls are TRBV6-5 and TRBJ1-2, with 7 nucleotides matching TRBD1. Germline V gives CDR1 MNHEY, CDR2 SVGAGI. The CDR3 is made up of 15 amino acids. Trimming at V came to 2 bases and at J to 4 bases, leaving 7 bases not matched to a gene. CDR3 DNA sequence: TGTGCCAGCAGTTACCGAGACGGGACAGTCTATGGCTACACCTTC. It translates to CASSYRDGTVYGYTF.

The gene calls are TRBV5-1 and TRBJ2-1; 7 bases match TRBD2. In germline, CDR1 is SGHRS, CDR2 YFSETQ. The CDR3 is made up of 14 amino acids. V was clipped by 2 bases and J by 9 bases; unmatched bases: 8. The CDR3 is CASSLGRVGSEQFF. In DNA, the CDR3 is TGCGCCAGCAGCTTAGGGAGGGTAGGGTCTGAGCAGTTCTTC.

CDR3 residues: CASSSGLAGVYEQYF. The DNA for the CDR3 is TGTGCCAGCAGTTCGGGACTAGCGGGAGTATACGAGCAGTACTTC. The chain couples TRBV27 to TRBJ2-7; 14 positions agree with TRBD2. Germline V gene data show CDR1 as MNHEY and CDR2 as SMNVEV (reference sequence). Trimming at V came to 4 bases and at J to 4 bases, leaving 3 bases not matched to a gene. The CDR3 is made up of 15 amino acids.

The chain links TRBV6-6 to TRBJ2-7; tentatively, D is TRBD2 (5 bases). V dropped 1 base and J dropped 4 bases, with 11 bases sitting between them. Looked up from germline, CDR1 is MNHNY and CDR2 is SVGAGI (reference sequence). The CDR3 totals 14 residues. The CDR3 loop reads CASSYLSSRYEQYF. CDR3 coding DNA: TGTGCCAGCAGTTACTTATCTAGCCGATACGAGCAGTACTTC.